This T cell receptor (beta chain) came from a study of PD-1 blockade in classical Hodgkin lymphoma. Brentuximab vedotin exposure varied among the patients, all of whom had relapsed after autologous stem cell transplantation. The V and J ends lost 2 bases and 6 bases respectively, with 4 bases between them. Germline CDR1 and CDR2: SGHAT and FQDESV (reference sequence). The CDR3 has 12 amino acids. Sequencing was performed with immunoSEQ multiplex PCR; in TCRdb, only in-frame clones are kept and a portion is missing. The data hold tens of thousands of clones, with 70% to 90% observed a single time. The source was peripheral blood mononuclear cells (PBMCs), collected before the second cycle of nivolumab. This TCR was sampled from a human donor with classical Hodgkin lymphoma. The J gene is TRBJ2-2, the V gene TRBV11-1; no firm D call. The CDR3 reads CASSLRAGELFF. Written as DNA, the CDR3 is TGTGCCAGCAGCTTACGGGCCGGGGAGCTGTTTTTT.